This is a list of T cell receptor beta chains from one sample in a study of response to subunit inactivated influenza vaccine. MiXCR was run by TCRdb on the RT-PCR reads, yielding one entry per CDR3 protein. The table has about 620,000 distinct CDR3 sequences, roughly 12% seen once. This sample was shared with a second study, whose subject was T cells expressing NK-cell markers.

Source: PBMCs from blood, taken on the day of vaccination. The receptors stem from a man aged 45 to 65 who received an inactivated influenza vaccine. The CDR3 runs from the conserved cysteine through the conserved F or W. Each record gives: J gene, V gene, clone size, D gene, CDR3 DNA, CDR3 protein. D genes are given only for firm matches. Clone size appears in some rows only: once, few, many, or a class for an expanded clone.

j_call: TRBJ2-1
v_call: TRBV11-2
clone_size: NA
d_call: TRBD1
cdr3_nt: TGTGCCAGCAGCTCCGTGGATGCCAGGGGGCGGAATGAGCAGTTCTTC
cdr3_aa: CASSSVDARGRNEQFF

j_call: TRBJ2-2
v_call: TRBV3-1
clone_size: many
d_call: TRBD1
cdr3_nt: TGTGCCAGCAGCCAAGCAGGGGGTGCCGGGGAGCTGTTTTTT
cdr3_aa: CASSQAGGAGELFF

j_call: TRBJ2-2
v_call: TRBV7-3
clone_size: NA
d_call: TRBD1
cdr3_nt: TGTGCCAGCAGCTTAAGGACAGGGTTCGGAACCGGGGAGCTGTTTTTT
cdr3_aa: CASSLRTGFGTGELFF

j_call: TRBJ2-7
v_call: TRBV6-5
clone_size: many
d_call: NA
cdr3_nt: TGTGCCAGCAGTTACTCTCACCTCGCAGGACAGCGCTACGAGCAGTACTTC
cdr3_aa: CASSYSHLAGQRYEQYF

j_call: TRBJ2-1
v_call: TRBV29-1
clone_size: few
d_call: NA
cdr3_nt: TGCAGCTCGGGATACAATGAGCAGTTCTTC
cdr3_aa: CSSGYNEQFF

j_call: TRBJ2-2
v_call: TRBV12-3/TRBV12-4
clone_size: NA
d_call: NA
cdr3_nt: TGTGCTAATTACGCGAACACCGGGGAGCTGTTTTTT
cdr3_aa: CANYANTGELFF

j_call: TRBJ1-4
v_call: TRBV12-3/TRBV12-4
clone_size: few
d_call: NA
cdr3_nt: TGTGCCAGCAGCTACGGACGTCAAGGGAATGAAAAACTGTTTTTT
cdr3_aa: CASSYGRQGNEKLFF

j_call: TRBJ2-3
v_call: TRBV5-1
clone_size: NA
d_call: NA
cdr3_nt: TGCGCCAGCAGCCCGAAGCTATCACCGAGGGCAGATACGCAGTATTTT
cdr3_aa: CASSPKLSPRADTQYF

j_call: TRBJ2-2
v_call: TRBV10-2
clone_size: NA
d_call: NA
cdr3_nt: TGCGCCAGCAGTGAGCGACACACCGGGGAGCTGTTTTTT
cdr3_aa: CASSERHTGELFF

j_call: TRBJ2-1
v_call: TRBV11-2
clone_size: few
d_call: TRBD2
cdr3_nt: TGTGCCAGCAGCATAATTCGACCTACCCTAGCGGGGCGGAGGAATGAGCAGTTCTTC
cdr3_aa: CASSIIRPTLAGRRNEQFF

j_call: TRBJ2-2
v_call: TRBV7-2
clone_size: many
d_call: TRBD2
cdr3_nt: TGTGCCAGCAGCTCTCCACTTAGCGGGGGGGCCACCGGGGAGCTGTTTTTT
cdr3_aa: CASSSPLSGGATGELFF

j_call: TRBJ2-5
v_call: TRBV7-9
clone_size: NA
d_call: NA
cdr3_nt: TGTGCCAGCAGCATGGGCTCCCAAGAGACCCAGTACTTC
cdr3_aa: CASSMGSQETQYF

j_call: TRBJ2-3
v_call: TRBV28
clone_size: many
d_call: NA
cdr3_nt: TGTGCCAGCAGTTTTCCGGGGGCCGCAGATACGCAGTATTTT
cdr3_aa: CASSFPGAADTQYF

j_call: TRBJ2-7
v_call: TRBV7-8
clone_size: few
d_call: NA
cdr3_nt: TGTGCCAGCAGCTTAGCGGCGAACGAGCAGTACTTC
cdr3_aa: CASSLAANEQYF

j_call: TRBJ2-1
v_call: TRBV25-1
clone_size: NA
d_call: TRBD2
cdr3_nt: TGTGCCAGCAGTCTGACTAGCGGGCCCCGATATGAGCAGTTCTTC
cdr3_aa: CASSLTSGPRYEQFF

j_call: TRBJ2-7
v_call: TRBV5-1
clone_size: few
d_call: NA
cdr3_nt: TGCGCCAGCAGCTTAGACGGATCAGGAGGCGAGCAGTACTTC
cdr3_aa: CASSLDGSGGEQYF

j_call: TRBJ2-2
v_call: TRBV3-1
clone_size: NA
d_call: NA
cdr3_nt: TGTGCCAGCAGCCAAGAAGTGCGCGGGGAGCTGTTTTTT
cdr3_aa: CASSQEVRGELFF